This record looks at one T cell receptor beta chain sequence and its context. This sample is part of a study of graft-versus-host responses after intestinal transplantation. The germline gives CDR1 SNHLY, CDR2 FYNNEI. The CDR3 has 16 residues. J was trimmed by 6 bases and V by 4 bases; bases with no gene match: 9. Assay used: immunoSEQ multiplex PCR; TCRdb lists only in-frame clones, some missing. This table holds 20,000 to 25,000 clones, 55% to 70% found once. The culture paired roughly 200,000 irradiated violet-dye-labeled stimulators with roughly 200,000 CFSE-labeled responders. Overall study results and limits: Declines in HvG clones occurring early post-transplant were associated with peak circulating GvH clone levels. GvH clones surfaced in recipient marrow, some emerging earlier in ileum or blood.

This clonotype was obtained from a human patient who received an intestinal transplant. Source: alloreactive CD4+ T cells from a mixed lymphocyte reaction culture, taken before intestinal transplant. The subset denotes: CFSE-low proliferating T cells sorted from approximately 6-day pre-transplant mixed lymphocyte reaction (GvH or HvG direction). V is TRBV2 and J is TRBJ1-5, with 10 nucleotides matching TRBD1. CDR3 sequence reads: CASSAVRQGASQPQHF. The CDR3 region has the DNA TGTGCCAGCAGTGCTGTGAGACAGGGGGCGAGTCAGCCCCAGCATTTT.